Listed below are T cell receptor beta chains from one sample, sequenced in a study of identical twins. One entry per CDR3 protein, called by TCRdb with MiXCR from the 5' RACE reads. This sample has approximately 230,000 distinct CDR3 sequences; 6.5% to 8% occur once, and the top ten carry approximately 14%. The same data also contributed to another study, on T cells expressing NK-cell markers.

The source material was CD8+ T cells sorted from blood. The origin of the receptors is a woman aged 18-29 years in good health. The CDR3 runs from the conserved cysteine through the conserved F or W. A D gene is named only where the DNA matches it firmly. Clone sizes are given selectively: once, few, many, or a class where the clone is expanded.

d_call,clone_size,v_call,j_call,cdr3_aa,cdr3_nt
-,many,TRBV6-1,TRBJ2-5,CASSGLRETQYF,TGTGCCAGCAGTGGACTACGTGAGACCCAGTACTTC
-,-,TRBV5-5,TRBJ2-7,CASSPRGQTLEEQYF,TGTGCCAGCAGCCCTCGAGGACAGACCCTTGAAGAGCAGTACTTC
-,-,TRBV3-1,TRBJ2-2,CACAGDTGELFF,TGTGCTTGCGCCGGGGACACCGGGGAGCTGTTTTTT
-,-,TRBV12-2,TRBJ2-1,CASRSLANEQFF,TGTGCAAGTCGCTCGTTGGCGAATGAGCAGTTCTTC
TRBD2,-,TRBV5-1,TRBJ2-5,CASSPWGGETQYF,TGCGCCAGCAGCCCTTGGGGGGGTGAGACCCAGTACTTC
-,-,TRBV20-1,TRBJ2-7,CSAREPSDIHEQYF,TGCAGTGCTAGAGAGCCTAGCGATATCCACGAGCAGTACTTC
TRBD1,few,TRBV6-1,TRBJ2-2,CASSTDRVVTGELFF,TGTGCCAGCAGTACGGACAGGGTGGTCACCGGGGAGCTGTTTTTT
-,few,TRBV10-1,TRBJ1-1,CASSDSRLGVSEAFF,TGCGCCAGCAGTGATAGTCGATTGGGGGTCTCTGAAGCTTTCTTT
-,-,TRBV9,TRBJ1-6,CASSVGDSYNSPLHF,TGTGCCAGCAGCGTCGGGGACTCCTATAATTCACCCCTCCACTTT
-,many,TRBV27,TRBJ1-2,CASSSRIDRVNYGYTF,TGTGCCAGCAGTTCGAGAATCGACAGAGTTAACTATGGCTACACCTTC
TRBD2,many,TRBV19,TRBJ2-1,CASSSVAGSNEQFF,TGTGCCAGTAGTTCCGTAGCGGGGAGCAATGAGCAGTTCTTC
TRBD1,-,TRBV12-3/TRBV12-4,TRBJ1-2,CASSPGTEYYGYTF,TGTGCCAGCAGTCCCGGGACAGAATACTATGGCTACACCTTC
-,many,TRBV21-1,TRBJ2-7,CASSPKEGRHEQYF,TGTGCCAGCAGCCCTAAGGAGGGGAGGCACGAGCAGTACTTC
-,few,TRBV27,TRBJ2-7,CASGVTATYEQYF,TGTGCCAGCGGTGTAACAGCTACCTACGAGCAGTACTTC
TRBD1,-,TRBV5-1,TRBJ1-2,CASSDRYAYGYTF,TGCGCCAGTTCGGACAGGTATGCCTATGGCTACACCTTC
-,many,TRBV2,TRBJ1-6,CASKVLSTIDSPLHF,TGTGCCAGCAAAGTCCTCTCCACCATTGATTCACCCCTCCACTTT
-,-,TRBV7-2,TRBJ2-3,CASSLIPYDTQYF,TGTGCCAGCAGCTTAATCCCTTACGATACGCAGTATTTT
-,many,TRBV27,TRBJ2-7,CASSFSGLTKDEQYF,TGTGCCAGCAGTTTCTCTGGACTCACCAAGGACGAGCAGTACTTC
TRBD2,few,TRBV7-2,TRBJ2-3,CASELAGDRDTQYF,TGTGCCAGCGAACTAGCGGGAGATCGAGATACGCAGTATTTT
-,few,TRBV6-5,TRBJ2-1,CASSYSRTNYNEQFF,TGTGCCAGCAGTTACTCGCGGACAAACTACAATGAGCAGTTCTTC
-,many,TRBV11-3,TRBJ2-1,CASSLDDNEQFF,TGTGCCAGCAGTCTAGATGACAATGAGCAGTTCTTC
-,-,TRBV6-1,TRBJ1-4,CASSRDTGFLNEKLFF,TGTGCCAGCAGCCGTGACACAGGGTTCCTTAATGAAAAACTGTTTTTT
TRBD2,many,TRBV10-2,TRBJ2-5,CASSESRLAGKETQYF,TGCGCCAGCAGTGAGTCGAGGCTAGCGGGAAAAGAGACCCAGTACTTC
-,-,TRBV9,TRBJ2-2,CASSVEFTGELFF,TGTGCCAGCAGCGTGGAGTTCACCGGGGAGCTGTTTTTT
-,few,TRBV12-3/TRBV12-4,TRBJ2-2,CASRGGLSTGELFF,TGTGCCAGCAGGGGGGGACTTAGCACCGGGGAGCTGTTTTTT
TRBD1,many,TRBV5-1,TRBJ2-7,CASSLGWDRDGQYF,TGCGCCAGCAGCTTGGGATGGGACAGGGACGGGCAGTACTTC
TRBD2,-,TRBV7-6,TRBJ2-5,CASSLWTSGGDNQETQYF,TGTGCCAGCAGCTTATGGACTAGCGGGGGAGATAACCAAGAGACCCAGTACTTC
-,-,TRBV4-3,TRBJ1-1,CASSQGAGDTEAFF,TGCGCCAGCAGCCAAGGGGCAGGCGACACTGAAGCTTTCTTT
-,few,TRBV7-9,TRBJ1-1,CASSLGLWGSEAFF,TGTGCCAGCAGCTTAGGGCTTTGGGGGAGTGAAGCTTTCTTT
TRBD1,many,TRBV20-1,TRBJ1-1,CSAFPGTGEPGAFF,TGCAGTGCTTTTCCCGGGACAGGAGAGCCCGGAGCTTTCTTT
-,many,TRBV9,TRBJ1-1,CASSRTENTEAFF,TGTGCCAGCAGTCGGACAGAAAACACTGAAGCTTTCTTT
TRBD2,many,TRBV12-3/TRBV12-4,TRBJ2-1,CASSGLAGTNEQFF,TGTGCCAGCTCCGGACTAGCGGGGACAAATGAGCAGTTCTTC
TRBD1,many,TRBV12-3/TRBV12-4,TRBJ1-2,CASSSGTGVLYGYTF,TGTGCCAGCAGTTCCGGGACAGGAGTCTTGTATGGCTACACCTTC
TRBD1,many,TRBV13,TRBJ1-5,CASSSRQGIAQPQHF,TGTGCCAGCAGTTCGAGACAGGGGATCGCACAGCCCCAGCATTTT
TRBD1,-,TRBV27,TRBJ2-7,CASSNQGVSYEQYF,TGTGCCAGCAGCAATCAGGGGGTCTCTTACGAGCAGTACTTC
-,few,TRBV6-5,TRBJ1-5,CASSYSEYSNQPQHF,TGTGCCAGCAGTTATTCCGAGTATAGCAATCAGCCCCAGCATTTT
-,many,TRBV7-8,TRBJ2-3,CASSSDLSDTQYF,TGTGCCAGCAGCTCGGACCTATCTGATACGCAGTATTTT
-,many,TRBV5-1,TRBJ2-7,CASSTRHNYEQYF,TGCGCCAGCAGCACTAGACACAACTACGAGCAGTACTTC
TRBD1,few,TRBV28,TRBJ2-5,CASKDRGETQYF,TGTGCCAGCAAGGACAGGGGGGAGACCCAGTACTTC
-,many,TRBV20-1,TRBJ1-5,CSARDPGGSQPQHF,TGCAGTGCTAGAGATCCCGGGGGGAGTCAGCCCCAGCATTTT
TRBD1,few,TRBV11-3,TRBJ2-1,CASSPRGPADTYEQFF,TGTGCCAGCAGCCCAAGGGGGCCAGCGGATACTTATGAGCAGTTCTTC
TRBD2,many,TRBV27,TRBJ2-3,CATAGLAGGTDTQYF,TGTGCCACCGCGGGACTAGCGGGAGGCACAGATACGCAGTATTTT